The clone carrying this T cell receptor (beta chain) has more than one count but fewer than ten. Its antigen is unidentified. The data were obtained in a study of memory CD4+ T cells and cytomegalovirus serostatus. Single viable CD3+CD4+CD8-CD45RO+ cells were sorted as the memory CD4+ T cells. CMV serostatus came from serum IgG against pp150, pp28, p38, p52. CDR3 length equals 12 residues. Germline-derived CDR1 and CDR2 are SNHLY and FYNNEI. With 8 bases removed from V and 4 bases from J, the gap between germline ends came to 11 bases. Overall study results and limits: Suggested: most of the CMV-linked TCR signature lies in CD4+ memory cells. A US-trained random forest predicted CMV serostatus with median AUC approximately 0.9.

Methods used by the authors: Out-of-frame sequences were removed, leaving a few million distinct TCRbeta sequences. The method was immunoSEQ multiplex PCR; TCRdb's version includes in-frame clones alone and lacks a portion of them. The V and J calls and clone size are taken from that table; D and trimming were inferred from the DNA. The sample includes 50,000 to 65,000 clones, roughly three quarters of them seen just once. This rearrangement joins TRBV2 to TRBJ2-5; a weak D match, TRBD2 (5 bases). The sequenced material came from memory CD4+ T cells from blood. The TCR was taken from an adult in good health and CMV-seronegative. The CDR3 reads CASRPAGETQYF. CDR3 sequence (DNA): TGTGCCAGCCGCCCGGCGGGAGAGACCCAGTACTTC.